This T cell receptor (beta chain) was recovered during a study of cytomegalovirus exposure and HLA in healthy donors. Use of 60 Vbeta and 13 Jbeta primers characterized the PCR. Assay used: immunoSEQ multiplex PCR; TCRdb lists only in-frame clones, some missing. The table shows 150,000 to 200,000 clones, with roughly 79% occurring only once. The TCR comes from a woman aged 25 to 45 in good health and CMV-seropositive. What was sequenced was PBMCs.

CDR3 amino acids: CASSYWTGSDEQYF. CDR3 nucleotide sequence: TGCGCCAGCAGCTACTGGACAGGGAGCGACGAGCAGTACTTC. V gene TRBV5-1 combines with J gene TRBJ2-7; 8 positions match TRBD1. Germline values: CDR1 SGHRS, CDR2 YFSETQ. The CDR3 sequence is 14 residues long. V lost 3 bases to trimming and J lost 5 bases; unmatched junction nucleotides: 7. The entire variable domain, with the rest obtained from reference TRBV5-1 and TRBJ2-7, is as follows: KAGVTQTPRYLIKTRGQQVTLSCSPISGHRSVSWYQQTPGQGLQFLFEYFSETQRNKGNFPGRFSGRQFSNSRSEMNVSTLELGDSALYLCASSYWTGSDEQYFGPGTRLTVT.